A single sample gave rise to the 20 T cell receptor beta chains below, sequenced in a study of blood T cell repertoires in COVID-19. Method: immunoSEQ multiplex PCR; TCRdb's copy keeps in-frame clones and lacks some. The sample has about 62,000 clones; around 87% are singletons. The sequencing sample was made of peripheral blood. These receptors originate from a human donor in a cohort sampled during active COVID-19.

This clone appeared a single time. This chain links TRBV30 with TRBJ2-7; D possibly corresponds to TRBD2 (6 bases). V lost 2 bases and J 1 base, leaving 9 bases between the germline ends. The germline V gene has CDR1 GTSNPN and CDR2 SVGIG (reference sequence). The CDR3 covers 13 residues. The CDR3 loop reads CAWSPGVSYEQYF. The DNA for the CDR3 is TGTGCCTGGAGTCCGGGGGTATCCTACGAGCAGTACTTC.

This chain uses TRBV30 with TRBJ1-5; TRBD1 agrees at 8 bases. The germline CDR1 and CDR2 sequences are GTSNPN and SVGIG (reference sequence). The CDR3 sequence is 15 residues long. J lost 6 bases, V lost 1 base, and 8 bases had no gene match. The CDR3 sequence: CAWSGGGTGVQPQHF. CDR3 sequence (DNA): TGTGCCTGGAGTGGTGGTGGGACAGGCGTTCAGCCCCAGCATTTT.

V usage is TRBV13 and J usage is TRBJ1-3; D might be TRBD1 (6 bases). Germline V CDR1 and CDR2: PRHDT, FYEKMQ (reference sequence). The CDR3 totals 18 residues. V lost 5 bases and J 0 bases, leaving 20 bases between the germline ends. The CDR3 is CASSNRWTHRDSGNTIYF. The CDR3 bases are TGTGCCAGCAGCAATCGTTGGACCCACAGGGACTCTGGAAACACCATATATTTT.

CDR3 sequence (DNA): TGCGCCAGCAGCCAAGGGCGGACTAGCGGACGCGGCGAGCAGTACTTC. Protein product: CASSQGRTSGRGEQYF. This chain uses TRBV4-3 with TRBJ2-7, with 10 positions matching TRBD2. With V trimmed by 1 base and J by 6 bases, 9 bases remained unmatched. The CDR3 has 16 amino acids. Germline-derived CDR1 and CDR2 are LGHNA and YSLEER.

This chain joins TRBV28 and TRBJ1-1; perhaps TRBD1 as D (6 bases). The germline gives CDR1 MDHEN, CDR2 SYDVKM. V was pared by 6 bases and J by 1 base, with 15 bases between. The CDR3 is 15 amino acids. The CDR3 coding sequence is TGTGCCAGCAGGACCCCCGGGACACAGAACACTGAAGCTTTCTTT. The encoded protein is CASRTPGTQNTEAFF.

This clone was seen just once. The V gene is TRBV7-9, the J gene TRBJ2-7; no definite D call. The V gene lost 1 base and the J gene lost 0 bases, with 10 bases spanning the gap. Germline V gene lookup returns CDR1 SEHNR and CDR2 FQNEAQ (reference sequence). This CDR3 region has 15 residues. The CDR3 region has the DNA TGTGCCAGCAGCTTAGGGTCGGCGGACTCCTACGAGCAGTACTTC. It specifies CASSLGSADSYEQYF.

The CDR3 sequence is CSVVDIYEQYF. The CDR3 coding sequence is TGCAGCGTTGTAGACATCTACGAGCAGTACTTC. The chain uses TRBV29-1 and TRBJ2-7, with D uncertain. Germline V gives CDR1 SQVTM, CDR2 ANQGSEA. V lost 4 bases, J lost 3 bases, and 7 bases lay in between. The CDR3 totals 11 residues.

The rearrangement uses TRBV28 and TRBJ1-6, with 10 nucleotides matching TRBD1. Germline CDR1 is MDHEN and CDR2 is SYDVKM. CDR3 length: 15 amino acids. V shed 6 bases, J shed 6 bases, and the junction held 5 bases outside the gene matches. CDR3 region: CASRRDRGGNSPLHF. In DNA form, the CDR3 reads TGTGCCAGCAGGCGGGACAGGGGAGGTAATTCACCCCTCCACTTT.

This chain connects TRBV18 to TRBJ1-6, with 7 positions matching TRBD1. Germline CDR1 is KGHSH and CDR2 is LQKENI. The CDR3 sequence is 13 residues long. V was pared by 3 bases and J by 7 bases, with 0 bases of the junction left unmatched. The DNA of the CDR3 is TGTGCCAGCTCACCGGGACAGAATTCACCCCTCCACTTT. Translation gives CASSPGQNSPLHF.

The chain uses TRBV30 and TRBJ1-5, with a weak D call TRBD1 (5 bases). This CDR3 comprises 15 residues. In germline, CDR1 is GTSNPN, CDR2 SVGIG (reference sequence). Trimming left V 2 bases short and J 4 bases short, with 15 bases between. The CDR3 DNA follows: TGTGCCTGGAGTTCGGTCGGGGACTCAAATCAGCCCCAGCATTTT. This encodes CAWSSVGDSNQPQHF.

A few counts support this clone. The chain recombines TRBV10-1 with TRBJ1-1; D remains ambiguous. The V end was cut by 3 bases, the J end by 4 bases, with 12 bases between. The CDR3 is 14 amino acids. From germline, CDR1 is WNHNN and CDR2 SYGVQD (reference sequence). CDR3 sequence (DNA): TGCGCCAGCAGTGAAGAGGGCGAAGGCACTGAAGCTTTCTTT. Translated, it gives CASSEEGEGTEAFF.

V gene TRBV19 combines with J gene TRBJ2-1, with no clear D. This CDR3 spans 14 amino acids. Trimming pared 7 bases from V and 4 bases from J, leaving 14 bases between. Germline V CDR1 and CDR2: LNHDA, SQIVND (reference sequence). The CDR3 sequence: CASNDGYQYNEQFF. The CDR3 nucleotides are TGTGCCAGTAATGACGGGTATCAATACAATGAGCAGTTCTTC. Filled out from reference TRBV19 and TRBJ2-1, the complete variable domain reads DGGITQSPKYLFRKEGQNVTLSCEQNLNHDAMYWYRQDPGQGLRLIYYSQIVNDFQKGDIAEGYSVSREKKESFPLTVTSAQKNPTAFYLCASNDGYQYNEQFFGPGTRLTVL.

The chain employs TRBV5-4 and TRBJ1-6, with 12 bases identical to TRBD1. V shed 4 bases and J 8 bases; nucleotides not matched to a gene: 13. CDR1 and CDR2 (germline): SGHNT, YYREEE (reference sequence). The CDR3 consists of 18 residues. CDR3 nucleotide sequence: TGTGCCAGCAGCCCCGGGACAGGGGGCGCGAGTGTGGATTCACCCCTCCACTTT. Translation gives CASSPGTGGASVDSPLHF.

V usage is TRBV19 and J usage is TRBJ2-3, with unresolved D. CDR1 is LNHDA, CDR2 SQIVND, per germline (reference sequence). The V and J ends lost 2 bases and 5 bases respectively, with 5 bases between them. The CDR3 extends over 12 amino acids. CDR3 region: CASSISLDTQYF. In DNA form, the CDR3 reads TGTGCCAGTAGTATATCCTTAGATACGCAGTATTTT.

CDR3 DNA sequence: TGTGCCAGCAGCCAAGATGGGGACAGGTGCCTCTTCAAACAGTACTTC. Translation gives CASSQDGDRCLFKQYF. This chain links TRBV3-1 (or the pseudogene TRBV3-2) with TRBJ2-7; TRBD1 aligns across 8 bases. The germline V gene encodes CDR1 LGHDT and CDR2 YNNKEL (reference sequence). The CDR3 extends over 16 amino acids. The J segment lost 10 bases and the V segment lost 0 bases, leaving 14 bases of the junction unmatched.

This rearrangement joins TRBV20-1 to TRBJ2-3; tentative D call: TRBD2 (5 bases). Per the germline V gene, CDR1 is DFQATT and CDR2 is SNEGSKA (reference sequence). The CDR3 is 15 residues long. V lost 3 bases and J lost 3, with 16 bases in between. As DNA, the CDR3 is TGCAGTGCTAGTCTCCGGGTGGGGAGTACAGATACGCAGTATTTT. The encoded protein is CSASLRVGSTDTQYF.

Only one count was recorded for this clone. The chain couples TRBV13 to TRBJ2-7, with TRBD2 matching 9 bases. The CDR3 totals 19 residues. Germline trimming cut 0 bases from V and 0 bases from J; bases unmatched to any gene: 12. Germline loops: CDR1 PRHDT, CDR2 FYEKMQ (reference sequence). This CDR3 reads CASSLGHGLAGIPSYEQYF. As DNA, the CDR3 is TGTGCCAGCAGCTTAGGCCACGGGCTAGCGGGGATACCCTCCTACGAGCAGTACTTC.

The sample holds a few counts of this clone. The genes are TRBV7-8 and TRBJ1-1; D possibly corresponds to TRBD1 (6 bases). V was shortened by 4 bases and J by 4 bases, with 16 bases between the two germline ends. The CDR3 contains 15 residues. The V gene's germline CDR1 is SGHVS and CDR2 FQNEAQ. The CDR3 nucleotides are TGTGCCAGCAGCTCCGTTCTGACAGGAGGCACTGAAGCTTTCTTT. As protein: CASSSVLTGGTEAFF.

The chain is built from TRBV4-3 and TRBJ1-1; 9 bases line up with TRBD1. The junction had 14 bases not matched to a gene; V was cut back by 0 bases and J by 0 bases. The CDR3 contains 20 residues. Germline-derived CDR1 and CDR2 are LGHNA and YSLEER. The CDR3 sequence is CASSQDYGDREVAMNTEAFF. The DNA for the CDR3 is TGCGCCAGCAGCCAAGATTACGGGGACAGGGAGGTAGCCATGAACACTGAAGCTTTCTTT.

Only a few counts were recorded for this clone. The J gene is TRBJ2-7, the V gene TRBV7-2; a possible D gene is TRBD2 (6 bases). Germline V gene lookup returns CDR1 SGHTA and CDR2 FQGNSA. This CDR3 has 16 residues. The ends were cut back, 1 base at V and 2 bases at J, with 15 bases in the middle. This CDR3 reads CASSLEGRESTYEQYF. The CDR3 bases are TGTGCCAGCAGCTTAGAAGGTCGGGAGTCTACCTACGAGCAGTACTTC.